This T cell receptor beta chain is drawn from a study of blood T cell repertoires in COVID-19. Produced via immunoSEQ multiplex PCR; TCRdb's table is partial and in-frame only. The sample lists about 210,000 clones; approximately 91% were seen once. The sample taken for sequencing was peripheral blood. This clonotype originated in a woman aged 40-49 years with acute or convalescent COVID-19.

Here the CDR3 DNA reads TGTGCCAGCAGTTACTCGACAGGGATGAATCAGCCCCAGCATTTT. Translated: CASSYSTGMNQPQHF. J is TRBJ1-5 and V is TRBV6-5; TRBD1 aligns across 7 bases. CDR3 length equals 15 residues. Germline trimming cut 0 bases from V and 4 bases from J; bases unmatched to any gene: 3. The germline V gene encodes CDR1 MNHEY and CDR2 SVGAGI.